The rows below give T cell receptor beta chains drawn from one sample of a study of identical twins. TCRdb independently ran MiXCR on the 5' RACE reads; one entry per CDR3 protein. The sample has around 690,000 distinct CDR3 sequences; 21% are singletons. In addition, the sample was reused for a study of T cells expressing NK-cell markers.

Material for sequencing was PBMCs. Source of these receptors: a woman under 30 in good health. CDR3s include the opening cysteine and the closing phenylalanine or tryptophan. D genes are given only for firm matches. Clone size is given for some rows only: seen once, a few or many times, or a class if the clone is expanded.

J gene	clone size	D gene	V gene	CDR3 DNA	CDR3 protein
TRBJ1-1	-	-	TRBV6-1	TGTGCCAGCAGCCCTAGATACAGGTTGGGGACTGAAGCTTTCTTT	CASSPRYRLGTEAFF
TRBJ2-5	-	-	TRBV20-1	TGCAGTGCCACCGTTAGGCCCGGGGCCCAGTACTTC	CSATVRPGAQYF
TRBJ2-7	-	TRBD2	TRBV10-3	TGTGCCATCAGTTCTAGCGGGGGAACATACAACGAGCAGTACTTC	CAISSSGGTYNEQYF
TRBJ2-1	-	TRBD1	TRBV6-1	TGTGCCAGCAGTCCGACAGGGGGAACAATCGATGAGCAGTTCTTC	CASSPTGGTIDEQFF
TRBJ2-1	many	-	TRBV20-1	TGCAGTGCTAGCCGGGGATCGACCAACAATGAGCAGTTCTTC	CSASRGSTNNEQFF
TRBJ2-2	-	-	TRBV7-2	TGTGCCAGCAGCTTAGCCCCTGCGTACGGGTCCCTGCCCGGGGAGCTGTTTTTT	CASSLAPAYGSLPGELFF
TRBJ1-5	few	-	TRBV4-2	TGTGCCAGCAGCCGAACGGGACCGCCCGATGATCAGCCCCAGCATTTT	CASSRTGPPDDQPQHF
TRBJ2-1	-	-	TRBV9	TGTGCCAGCAGTGCTACTGGAGGGGGGTACAATGAGCAGTTCTTC	CASSATGGGYNEQFF
TRBJ2-3	-	TRBD2	TRBV9	TGTGCCAGCAGCGAGGGGGTTCCGGGGGGGCGGTCAGATACGCAGTATTTT	CASSEGVPGGRSDTQYF
TRBJ2-3	-	TRBD2	TRBV29-1	TGCAGCGTCGGTGGCGGGAGTTCAGATACGCAGTATTTT	CSVGGGSSDTQYF
TRBJ2-7	-	TRBD2	TRBV7-9	TGTGCCAGCAGCTTAACGACAGCTAGCGGGAGGTACGAGCAGTACTTC	CASSLTTASGRYEQYF
TRBJ2-7	few	-	TRBV20-1	TGCAGTGCTAGAGATCCGGCAGGGCCTAAAGACGAGCAGTACTTC	CSARDPAGPKDEQYF
TRBJ1-1	-	-	TRBV25-1	TGTGCCAGCAGTGAATACTCGACAGGCTGGATGAACACTGAAGCTTTCTTT	CASSEYSTGWMNTEAFF
TRBJ1-1	many	-	TRBV6-1	TGTGCCAGCAGTCCGTCTTTCCGGGACCAAGCTTTCTTT	CASSPSFRDQAFF
TRBJ2-3	few	-	TRBV5-6	TGTGCCAGCAGCGTTTTTGCGGGGTGGGTCACAGATACGCAGTATTTT	CASSVFAGWVTDTQYF
TRBJ1-5	many	TRBD1	TRBV20-1	TGCAGTGCTAGAGCACAGGGGGTCAATCAGCCCCAGCATTTT	CSARAQGVNQPQHF
TRBJ2-3	few	TRBD2	TRBV7-2	TGTGCCAGCAGCTTAGCGCGGGGTAGCGGGAATGCAGATACGCAGTATTTT	CASSLARGSGNADTQYF